The 9 T cell receptor beta chains below come from one sample, sequenced in a study of shared clonotypes between healthy human individuals. The data were produced by immunoSEQ multiplex PCR, yet TCRdb's version contains in-frame clones alone and is incomplete. The sample records some 1,100,000 clones, around 78% being singletons. Sequenced material: memory CD4+ T cells from PBMCs. Subset indicated: CD45RA-negative fraction. All receptors derive from a young man in good health. Some clones in this sample may be carry-over from other donors' samples.

This clone was seen more than once but under ten times. V usage is TRBV19 and J usage is TRBJ1-1, with D possibly being TRBD1 (5 bases). The CDR3 has 15 amino acids. Trimming removed 9 bases from V and 4 bases from J, with 21 bases in between. CDR1 is LNHDA, CDR2 SQIVND, per germline (reference sequence). DNA of the CDR3: TGTGCCAGCATACGGGACGGAACCCGTCGCACTGAAGCTTTCTTT. This gives the protein CASIRDGTRRTEAFF. The full variable domain, rest sourced from reference TRBV19 and TRBJ1-1, is DGGITQSPKYLFRKEGQNVTLSCEQNLNHDAMYWYRQDPGQGLRLIYYSQIVNDFQKGDIAEGYSVSREKKESFPLTVTSAQKNPTAFYLCASIRDGTRRTEAFFGQGTRLTVV.

This clone was counted a single time. V is TRBV9 and J is TRBJ2-7; weak D call: TRBD1 (6 bases). Trimming shortened V by 4 bases and J by 4 bases, and 9 bases separated the two germline ends. CDR1 is SGDLS, CDR2 YYNGEE, per germline. The CDR3 is 12 amino acids. The CDR3 DNA reads TGTGCCAGCAGCAGGACAGCTTACGAGCAGTACTTC. It encodes CASSRTAYEQYF.

The chain carries TRBV5-1 and TRBJ2-2; D gene ambiguous. V gave up 1 base and J gave up 2 bases, with 6 bases separating them. This CDR3 region has 14 residues. Germline CDR1 and CDR2: SGHRS and YFSETQ. DNA for the CDR3: TGCGCCAGCAGCTTGTTAGATAACACCGGGGAGCTGTTTTTT. Amino acids: CASSLLDNTGELFF.

The rearrangement uses TRBV11-1 and TRBJ2-1; a weak D match, TRBD1 (7 bases). The CDR3 consists of 16 residues. The V gene's germline CDR1 is SGHAT and CDR2 FQDESV (reference sequence). V was trimmed by 5 bases and J by 9 bases, leaving 23 bases between them. CDR3 sequence: CASSTRQGGWFGEQFF. The DNA for the CDR3 is TGTGCCAGCAGCACACGACAGGGAGGTTGGTTCGGTGAGCAGTTCTTC. The entire variable domain, with the rest obtained from reference TRBV11-1 and TRBJ2-1, is as follows: EAEVAQSPRYKITEKSQAVAFWCDPISGHATLYWYRQILGQGPELLVQFQDESVVDDSQLPKDRFSAERLKGVDSTLKIQPAELGDSAMYLCASSTRQGGWFGEQFFGPGTRLTVL.

The genes are TRBV29-1 and TRBJ1-6; D is perhaps TRBD1 (5 bases). The CDR3 has 13 amino acids. The ends were cut back, 5 bases at V and 7 bases at J, with 12 bases in the middle. CDR1 and CDR2 (germline): SQVTM, ANQGSEA. CDR3 nucleotides: TGCAGCGTTCGGACACTCGTGAATTCACCCCTCCACTTT. Translation gives CSVRTLVNSPLHF.

The chain uses TRBV25-1 and TRBJ2-3, with TRBD1 matching 8 bases. Germline CDR1 reads MGHDK; CDR2 reads SYGVNS. V shed 7 bases, J shed 5 bases, and the junction held 5 bases outside the gene matches. The CDR3 length is 13 residues. DNA for the CDR3: TGTGCCAGCACCGGACAGGGAGAAGATACGCAGTATTTT. Translating it yields CASTGQGEDTQYF.

In nucleotides, the CDR3 is TGTGCCACCAGCAGAGATCCCTCCGGGGGCAGCTATGGCTACACCTTC. Protein: CATSRDPSGGSYGYTF. This chain uses TRBV15 with TRBJ1-2; maybe TRBD1 (6 bases). Germline V gene sequence: CDR1 LNHNV, CDR2 YYDKDF (reference sequence). The CDR3 consists of 16 residues. Trimming removed 0 bases from V and 4 bases from J, with 15 bases in between.

Note on this clone: The sample carries other DNA sequences with the same CDR3. This chain links TRBV5-5 with TRBJ2-3; the D is unclear. CDR1 and CDR2 from the germline V gene are SGHKS and YYEKEE (reference sequence). V was shortened by 0 bases and J by 0 bases, with 5 bases between the two germline ends. The CDR3 runs to 14 residues. The CDR3 sequence: CASSLAGSTDTQYF. Here the CDR3 DNA reads TGTGCCAGCAGCTTGGCCGGGAGCACAGATACGCAGTATTTT.

DNA of the CDR3: TGTGCCAGCAGCTTGTGGCGGGAGAACACCGGGGAGCTGTTTTTT. It specifies CASSLWRENTGELFF. V gene TRBV5-8 combines with J gene TRBJ2-2; possible D gene TRBD2, 6 bases. V lost 1 base and J 1 base, leaving 8 bases between the germline ends. Germline CDR1 SGHTS, CDR2 YDEGEE. The CDR3 has 15 residues. The full variable domain, its missing parts supplied by reference TRBV5-8 and TRBJ2-2, is EAGVTQSPTHLIKTRGQQATLRCSPISGHTSVYWYQQALGLGLQFLLWYDEGEERNRGNFPPRFSGRQFPNYSSELNVNALELEDSALYLCASSLWRENTGELFFGEGSRLTVL.